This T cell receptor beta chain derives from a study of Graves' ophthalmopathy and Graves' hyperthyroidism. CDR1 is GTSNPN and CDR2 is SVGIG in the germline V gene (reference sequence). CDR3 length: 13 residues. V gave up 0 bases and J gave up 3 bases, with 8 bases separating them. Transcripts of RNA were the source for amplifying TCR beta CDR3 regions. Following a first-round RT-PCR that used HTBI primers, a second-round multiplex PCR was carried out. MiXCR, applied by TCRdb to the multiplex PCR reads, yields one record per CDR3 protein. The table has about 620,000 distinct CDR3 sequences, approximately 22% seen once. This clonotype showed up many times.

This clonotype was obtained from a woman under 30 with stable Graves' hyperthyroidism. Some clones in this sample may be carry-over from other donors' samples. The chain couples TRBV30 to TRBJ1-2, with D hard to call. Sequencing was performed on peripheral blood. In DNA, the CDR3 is TGTGCCTGGAGTGTAACCGGCTACTATGGCTACACCTTC. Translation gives CAWSVTGYYGYTF.